Following are 2 T cell receptor beta chains from one sample sequenced in a study of T cell responses to AZD1222 COVID-19 vaccine. The protocol was immunoSEQ multiplex PCR, while the TCRdb copy is restricted to in-frame clones and leaves out a portion. This sample yields 150,000 to 200,000 clones, of which approximately 94% are seen a single time; approximately 4.6% belongs to the top ten. The sample here was peripheral blood, taken 28 days after the second AZD1222 dose. All receptors come from an adult who received the AZD1222 COVID-19 vaccine.

The gene calls are TRBV19 and TRBJ1-5, with D possibly matching TRBD1 (5 bases). Germline V lookup: CDR1 LNHDA, CDR2 SQIVND (reference sequence). Trimming cost V 7 bases and J 3 bases, with 16 bases left between them. The CDR3 totals 15 residues. CDR3 loop: CASTLGARVNQPQHF. The CDR3 DNA reads as TGTGCCAGTACCCTTGGGGCCAGGGTCAATCAGCCCCAGCATTTT.

This chain joins TRBV10-2 and TRBJ1-1; a weak D match, TRBD1 (6 bases). The germline V and J ends were trimmed by 7 bases and 2 bases, with 14 bases remaining between them. Germline V gene sequence: CDR1 WSHSY, CDR2 SAAADI. This CDR3 is 14 amino acids long. The CDR3 protein is CASTRRGANTEAFF. In nucleotides, the CDR3 is TGCGCCAGCACCCGGAGGGGGGCTAACACTGAAGCTTTCTTT.